The rows below give T cell receptor beta chains drawn from one sample of a study of blood T cells in healthy people across ages. TCRdb used MiXCR to reprocess the 5' RACE reads, holding one entry per CDR3 protein. The sample includes more than 600,000 distinct CDR3 sequences, approximately 25% of them seen just once. The sample was also reused in another study, on T cells of mothers and their children.

The sample comprised blood. The receptors stem from a boy between 10 and 17 years old in good health. CDR3s include the opening cysteine and the closing phenylalanine or tryptophan. The D gene is left open where the match is weak. The size of a clone is reported for some rows only, either as once, few or many, or as a class for expanded clones.

D gene	clone size	V gene	J gene	CDR3 DNA	CDR3 protein
TRBD2	few	TRBV7-2	TRBJ2-1	TGTGCCAGCAGCTTAGCTAGCGGGAGTGTTAATGAGCAGTTCTTC	CASSLASGSVNEQFF
NA	few	TRBV15	TRBJ2-1	TGTGCCACCAGCAGAGGGACGGCCTACAATGAGCAGTTCTTC	CATSRGTAYNEQFF
TRBD2	NA	TRBV6-5	TRBJ2-7	TGTGCCAGCAGTTACTCGCCGACTAGCGGGGGGGCTTACGGCGAGCAGTACTTC	CASSYSPTSGGAYGEQYF
TRBD2	few	TRBV24-1	TRBJ2-7	TGTGCCACCAGTGATTCGGGAGGAAACGAGCAGTACTTC	CATSDSGGNEQYF
NA	NA	TRBV6-6	TRBJ2-4	TGTGCCAGCAGTCACTCGTCGTTTCCGGCGATGGACATTCAGTACTTC	CASSHSSFPAMDIQYF
TRBD2	NA	TRBV4-1	TRBJ2-5	TGCGCCAGCAGCCAAGGGTTAAGACTAGCGGGGAGCGAAGAGACCCAGTACTTC	CASSQGLRLAGSEETQYF
TRBD2	few	TRBV2	TRBJ2-1	TGTGCCAGCAGTGAAGCGCTTCTGACTAGCGGGGGGGAGCAGTTCTTC	CASSEALLTSGGEQFF
NA	NA	TRBV12-3/TRBV12-4	TRBJ1-2	TGTGCCAGCAGCCTGTTTGGACAGTCCTATGGCCACACCTTC	CASSLFGQSYGHTF
TRBD2	NA	TRBV10-2	TRBJ2-2	TGCGCCAGCAGTGACTCGGGACTAGCGGGAGTATTTACGAACACCGGGGAGCTGTTTTTT	CASSDSGLAGVFTNTGELFF
TRBD2	NA	TRBV7-9	TRBJ2-7	TGTGCCAGCAGCGATAGCGGGGGGCGATACGAGCAGTACTTC	CASSDSGGRYEQYF
TRBD2	few	TRBV20-1	TRBJ2-1	TGCAGTGCTAGAGATCCGGCTAGCGGGAGTATGTTTGGTGAGCAGTTCTTC	CSARDPASGSMFGEQFF
NA	NA	TRBV4-1	TRBJ2-1	TGCGCCAGCAGCCAAGATCCGACTGACAATGAGCAGTTCTTC	CASSQDPTDNEQFF
TRBD2	few	TRBV10-3	TRBJ2-3	TGTGCCATCAGTGAGTCGTCTAGCGGGGTAGGAGATACGCAGTATTTT	CAISESSSGVGDTQYF
NA	NA	TRBV6-1	TRBJ1-4	TGTGCCAGCACCACAGTGGGCCCTTTAGTAACTAATGAAAAACTGTTTTTT	CASTTVGPLVTNEKLFF
NA	NA	TRBV29-1	TRBJ2-5	TGCAGCGTTGAAGATGGGGGCCAAGAGACCCAGTACTTC	CSVEDGGQETQYF
TRBD1	NA	TRBV7-9	TRBJ2-3	TGTGCCAGCAGCTTACGCGTTGGGACAGCCCTCACAGATACGCAGTATTTT	CASSLRVGTALTDTQYF
NA	NA	TRBV4-2	TRBJ2-4	TGTGCCAGCAGCCCCGACGACGCAGGAGGAAACATTCAGTACTTC	CASSPDDAGGNIQYF
NA	NA	TRBV7-2	TRBJ2-5	TGTGCCAGCAGCTTAGAAATAGGACCGAGGTACCTGGAGACCCAGTACTTC	CASSLEIGPRYLETQYF
NA	NA	TRBV2	TRBJ2-7	TGTGCCAGCAGTGAGGGCCGTCTCTCCTACGAGCAGTACTTC	CASSEGRLSYEQYF
TRBD1	NA	TRBV11-3	TRBJ1-4	TGTGCCAGCAGCACGGACAGGGTGAACGAAAAACTGTTTTTT	CASSTDRVNEKLFF
NA	few	TRBV27	TRBJ2-1	TGTGCCAGCAAGGAGGCGGGGTCCTACAATGAGCAGTTCTTC	CASKEAGSYNEQFF
NA	few	TRBV7-9	TRBJ2-1	TGTGCCAGCAGCCCCCGGGACGGCGACAATGAGCAGTTCTTC	CASSPRDGDNEQFF
TRBD2	few	TRBV20-1	TRBJ2-2	TGCAGTGCTACCCAGCGGGACGGCCGGGGCACCGGGGAGCTGTTTTTT	CSATQRDGRGTGELFF
TRBD1	NA	TRBV28	TRBJ2-7	TGTGCCAGCAGGGCGGCCGGGACAGGGGTCTACGAGCAGTACTTC	CASRAAGTGVYEQYF
NA	few	TRBV20-1	TRBJ2-1	TGCAGTGCTAGAGATTTGCGGAGCTCCTACAATGAGCAGTTCTTC	CSARDLRSSYNEQFF
TRBD1	few	TRBV5-1	TRBJ2-6	TGCGCCAGCAGCAGAACCCAGGGGGCCGGGGCCAACGTCCTGACTTTC	CASSRTQGAGANVLTF
NA	NA	TRBV6-1	TRBJ2-1	TGTGCCAGCAGTGGTGCGATGGAGCTCTATGAGCAGTTCTTC	CASSGAMELYEQFF
NA	NA	TRBV20-1	TRBJ2-7	TGCAGTGCTAGAGGAATCTCGGGGTCCATCAGTTACGAGCAGTACTTC	CSARGISGSISYEQYF
NA	NA	TRBV12-3/TRBV12-4	TRBJ2-7	TGTGCCAGCAGCCGGCCGGGGGCCGAGCAGTACTTC	CASSRPGAEQYF
NA	few	TRBV7-8	TRBJ2-3	TGTGCCAGCAGCTTAGATGTGGGGGCCGGCACAGATACGCAGTATTTT	CASSLDVGAGTDTQYF
NA	few	TRBV9	TRBJ1-4	TGTGCCAGCAGCGTAGAAACTTCTTACGGAAAACTGTTTTTT	CASSVETSYGKLFF
TRBD1	NA	TRBV10-3	TRBJ1-5	TGTGCCATCAGGACAGGGTTGGGTCAGCCCCAGCATTTT	CAIRTGLGQPQHF
NA	NA	TRBV28	TRBJ2-3	TGTGCCAGCCAGTTTAAGGTGTGGCGGGTAAACACAGATACGCAGTATTTT	CASQFKVWRVNTDTQYF
TRBD1	few	TRBV4-3	TRBJ2-4	TGCGCCAGCAGCCAAGTGGACAGGGGGGAGGACATTCAGTACTTC	CASSQVDRGEDIQYF
TRBD2	NA	TRBV12-3/TRBV12-4	TRBJ2-5	TGTGCCAGCAGCCGTGGGTTTAGCGGGGGGGGCCAAGAGACCCAGTACTTC	CASSRGFSGGGQETQYF
NA	NA	TRBV20-1	TRBJ2-1	TGCAGTGCTGTCAGGGGATCCCTCTCCTACAATGAGCAGTTCTTC	CSAVRGSLSYNEQFF
TRBD2	few	TRBV5-1	TRBJ2-7	TGCGCCAGCGCGCAGGCGGGGGGCTCCTACGAGCAGTACTTC	CASAQAGGSYEQYF
NA	NA	TRBV2	TRBJ2-6	TGTGCCAGCAGTGAATCCCGCAGGGCTGGGGCCAACGTCCTGACTTTC	CASSESRRAGANVLTF
NA	few	TRBV7-9	TRBJ2-7	TGTGCCAGCAGCTCCCCGTCCCATCTCCTGGACTACTACGAGCAGTACTTC	CASSSPSHLLDYYEQYF
NA	few	TRBV20-1	TRBJ1-2	TGCAGTGCTCCCGAGGCCTCTTGGGGCTACACCTTC	CSAPEASWGYTF
NA	NA	TRBV28	TRBJ2-3	TGTGCCAGCAGACTAACGACTACCCATACGCAGTATTTT	CASRLTTTHTQYF
TRBD2	few	TRBV6-5	TRBJ2-1	TGTGCCAGCAGTTACGCAGGGACTAGCGGCTCCTACAATGAGCAGTTCTTC	CASSYAGTSGSYNEQFF
TRBD2	few	TRBV28	TRBJ2-1	TGTGCCAGCAGTTCCAAGCGGGAGAGCTCCTACAATGAGCAGTTCTTC	CASSSKRESSYNEQFF
NA	few	TRBV4-2	TRBJ2-3	TGTGCCAGCAGCCAAGATCAGATCGATGGACTTTCCACAGATACGCAGTATTTT	CASSQDQIDGLSTDTQYF
NA	few	TRBV28	TRBJ2-2	TGTGCCAGCAGTTTATGGGGAGGGGAGCTGTTTTTT	CASSLWGGELFF
TRBD1	NA	TRBV19	TRBJ1-2	TGTGCCAGTAGTATGTCCAGGGGGCGTAGAGGCTACACCTTC	CASSMSRGRRGYTF
TRBD2	few	TRBV29-1	TRBJ2-5	TGCAGCGTTGGGCGAGCTAGCGGGGGATTCCAAGAGACCCAGTACTTC	CSVGRASGGFQETQYF
NA	few	TRBV6-5	TRBJ1-2	TGTGCCAGCGCTGCCGGGGGGAGCTATGGCTACACCTTC	CASAAGGSYGYTF
NA	once	TRBV7-9	TRBJ2-3	TGTTCCAGCAGCTTCTCAGGGGCCCAGAGGAGCACAGATACGCAGTATTTT	CSSSFSGAQRSTDTQYF
NA	few	TRBV12-3/TRBV12-4	TRBJ2-5	TGTGCCAGCAGTTTTGGGGCAGCACAAGAGACCCAGTACTTC	CASSFGAAQETQYF
TRBD2	NA	TRBV2	TRBJ2-7	TGTGCCAGACAGGGGGGTACAGGACTAGCGGTTTACGAGCAGTACTTC	CARQGGTGLAVYEQYF
NA	NA	TRBV27	TRBJ1-2	TGTGCCAGCAGCGCCCACAATGACATCATCTATGGCTACACCTTC	CASSAHNDIIYGYTF
TRBD1	NA	TRBV27	TRBJ2-1	TGTGGCAGCAGTTATTCGACAGGGGGCTCCTACAATGAGCAGTTCTTC	CGSSYSTGGSYNEQFF
TRBD2	NA	TRBV20-1	TRBJ2-7	TGCAGTGCTAGAGGGGCTCGAAAACTAGCGGAGGGTTACGAGCAGTGCTTC	CSARGARKLAEGYEQCF